Detailed here is one T cell receptor (beta chain). Original analysis: Estimated nucleated cell counts came from reference gene primer amplification. Sequenced by immunoSEQ multiplex PCR; TCRdb stores in-frame clones only, minus some. V, J and clone size are those of that table, while D and trimming were read from the DNA. The table has 50,000 to 80,000 clones, under 90% seen once. The record originates from a study of blood T cell repertoires in COVID-19. About the research overall: Samples representing acute and convalescent COVID-19 were sourced from the United States, Italy and Spain.

Deletions cut 2 bases from V and 4 bases from J, with 6 bases between. CDR1 MNHEY and CDR2 SMNVEV come from the germline V gene (reference sequence). The CDR3 has 14 amino acids. Sequencing used peripheral blood. The V gene is TRBV27, the J gene TRBJ1-6; D gene ambiguous. The receptor's source is a man aged 60-69 years with acute or convalescent COVID-19. CDR3 loop: CASSLAGYNSPLHF. Written as DNA, the CDR3 is TGTGCCAGCAGTTTAGCGGGGTATAATTCACCCCTCCACTTT.